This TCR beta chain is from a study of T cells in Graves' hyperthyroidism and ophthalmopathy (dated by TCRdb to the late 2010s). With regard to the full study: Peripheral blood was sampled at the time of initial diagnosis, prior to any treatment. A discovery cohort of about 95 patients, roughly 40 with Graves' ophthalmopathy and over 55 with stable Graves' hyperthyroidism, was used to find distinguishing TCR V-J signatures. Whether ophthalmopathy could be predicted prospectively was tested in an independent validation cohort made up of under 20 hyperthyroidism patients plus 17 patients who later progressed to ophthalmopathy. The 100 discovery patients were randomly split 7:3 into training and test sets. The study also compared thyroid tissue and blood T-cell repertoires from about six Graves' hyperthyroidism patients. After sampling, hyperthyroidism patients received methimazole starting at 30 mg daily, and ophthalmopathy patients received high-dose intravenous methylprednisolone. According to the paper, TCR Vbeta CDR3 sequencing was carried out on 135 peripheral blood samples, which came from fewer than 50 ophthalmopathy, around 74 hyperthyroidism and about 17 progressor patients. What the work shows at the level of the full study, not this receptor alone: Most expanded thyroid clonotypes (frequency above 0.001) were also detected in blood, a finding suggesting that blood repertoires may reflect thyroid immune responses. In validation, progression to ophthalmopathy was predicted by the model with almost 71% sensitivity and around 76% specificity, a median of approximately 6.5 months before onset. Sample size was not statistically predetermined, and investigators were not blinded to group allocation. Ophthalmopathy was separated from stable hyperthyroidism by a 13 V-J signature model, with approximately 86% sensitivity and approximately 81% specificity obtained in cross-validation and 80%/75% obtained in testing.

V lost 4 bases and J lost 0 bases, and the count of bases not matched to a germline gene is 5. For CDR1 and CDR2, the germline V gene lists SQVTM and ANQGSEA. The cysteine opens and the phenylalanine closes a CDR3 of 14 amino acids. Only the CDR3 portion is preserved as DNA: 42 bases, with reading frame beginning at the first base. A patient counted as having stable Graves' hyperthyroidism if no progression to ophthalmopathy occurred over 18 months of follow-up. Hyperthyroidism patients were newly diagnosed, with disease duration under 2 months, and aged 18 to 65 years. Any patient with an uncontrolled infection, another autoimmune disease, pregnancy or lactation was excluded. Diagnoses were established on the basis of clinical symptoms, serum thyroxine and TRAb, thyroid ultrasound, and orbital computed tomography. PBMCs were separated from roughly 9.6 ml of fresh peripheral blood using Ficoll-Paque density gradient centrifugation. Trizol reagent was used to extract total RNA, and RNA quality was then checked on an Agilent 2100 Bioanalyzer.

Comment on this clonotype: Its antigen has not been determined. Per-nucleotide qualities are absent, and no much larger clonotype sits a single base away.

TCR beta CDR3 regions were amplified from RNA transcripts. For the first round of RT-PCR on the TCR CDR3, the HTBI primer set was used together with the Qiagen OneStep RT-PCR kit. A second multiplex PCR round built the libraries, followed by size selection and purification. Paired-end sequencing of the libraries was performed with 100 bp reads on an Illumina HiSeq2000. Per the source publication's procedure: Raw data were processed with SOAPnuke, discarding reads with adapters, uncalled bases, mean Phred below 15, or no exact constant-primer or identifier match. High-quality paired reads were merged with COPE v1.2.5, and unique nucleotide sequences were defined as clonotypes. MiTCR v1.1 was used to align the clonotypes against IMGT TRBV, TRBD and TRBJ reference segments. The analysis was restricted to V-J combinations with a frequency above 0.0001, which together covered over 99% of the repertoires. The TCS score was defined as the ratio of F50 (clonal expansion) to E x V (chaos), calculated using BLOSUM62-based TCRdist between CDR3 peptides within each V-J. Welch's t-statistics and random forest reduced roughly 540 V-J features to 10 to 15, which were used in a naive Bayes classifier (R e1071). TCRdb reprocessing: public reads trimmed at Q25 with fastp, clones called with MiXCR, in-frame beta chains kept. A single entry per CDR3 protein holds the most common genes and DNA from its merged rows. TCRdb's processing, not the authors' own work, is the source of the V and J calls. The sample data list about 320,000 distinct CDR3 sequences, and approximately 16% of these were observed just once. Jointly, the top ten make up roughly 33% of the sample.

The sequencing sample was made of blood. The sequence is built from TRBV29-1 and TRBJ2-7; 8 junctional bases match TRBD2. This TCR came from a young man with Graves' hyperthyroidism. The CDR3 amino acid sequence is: CSVVSSGTSYEQYF. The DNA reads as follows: TGCAGCGTTGTTAGTAGCGGGACCTCCTACGAGCAGTACTTC.